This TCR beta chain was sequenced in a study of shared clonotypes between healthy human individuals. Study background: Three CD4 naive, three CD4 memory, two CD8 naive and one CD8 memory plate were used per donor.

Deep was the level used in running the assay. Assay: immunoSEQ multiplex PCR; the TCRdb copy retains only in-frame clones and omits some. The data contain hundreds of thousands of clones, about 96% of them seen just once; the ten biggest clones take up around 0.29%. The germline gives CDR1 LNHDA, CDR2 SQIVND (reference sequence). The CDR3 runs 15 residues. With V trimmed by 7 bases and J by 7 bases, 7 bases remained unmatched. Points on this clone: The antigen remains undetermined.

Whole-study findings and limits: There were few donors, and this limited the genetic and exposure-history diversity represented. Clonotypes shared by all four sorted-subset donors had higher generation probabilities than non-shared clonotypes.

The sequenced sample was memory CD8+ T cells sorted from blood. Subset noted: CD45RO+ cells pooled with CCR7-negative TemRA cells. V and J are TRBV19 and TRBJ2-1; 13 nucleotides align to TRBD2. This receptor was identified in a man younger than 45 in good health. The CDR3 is CASIRGTSGTNEQFF. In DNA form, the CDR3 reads TGTGCCAGTATTAGGGGGACTAGCGGGACAAATGAGCAGTTCTTC.